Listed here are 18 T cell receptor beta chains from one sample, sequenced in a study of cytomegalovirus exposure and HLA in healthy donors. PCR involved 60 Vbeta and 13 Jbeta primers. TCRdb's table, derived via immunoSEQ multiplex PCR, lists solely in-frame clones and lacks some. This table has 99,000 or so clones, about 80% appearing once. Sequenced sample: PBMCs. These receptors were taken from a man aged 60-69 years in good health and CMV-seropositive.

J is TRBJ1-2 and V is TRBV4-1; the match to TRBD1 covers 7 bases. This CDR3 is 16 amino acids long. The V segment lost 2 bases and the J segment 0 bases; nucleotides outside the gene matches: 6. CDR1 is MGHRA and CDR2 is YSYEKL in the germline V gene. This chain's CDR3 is CASSQRGQGPNYGYTF. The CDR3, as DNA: TGCGCCAGCAGCCAAAGGGGGCAGGGCCCTAACTATGGCTACACCTTC.

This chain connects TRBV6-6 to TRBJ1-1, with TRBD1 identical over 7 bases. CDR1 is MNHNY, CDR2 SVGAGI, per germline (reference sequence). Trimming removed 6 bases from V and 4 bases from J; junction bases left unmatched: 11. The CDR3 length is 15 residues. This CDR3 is CASRSQGKLGTEAFF. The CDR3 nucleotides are TGTGCCAGCAGGTCACAGGGGAAGTTGGGCACTGAAGCTTTCTTT.

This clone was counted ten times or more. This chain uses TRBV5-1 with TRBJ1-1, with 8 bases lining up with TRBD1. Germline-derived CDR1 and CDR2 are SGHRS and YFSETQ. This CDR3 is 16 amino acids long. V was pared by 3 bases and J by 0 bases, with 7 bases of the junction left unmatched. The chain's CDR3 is CASSSYGTGMNTEAFF. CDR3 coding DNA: TGCGCCAGCAGCTCATACGGGACAGGAATGAACACTGAAGCTTTCTTT.

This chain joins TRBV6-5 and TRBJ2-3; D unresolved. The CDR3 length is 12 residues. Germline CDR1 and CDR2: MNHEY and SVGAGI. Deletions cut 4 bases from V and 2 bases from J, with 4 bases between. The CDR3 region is CASSSLTDTQYF. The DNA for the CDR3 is TGTGCCAGCAGTTCCCTCACAGATACGCAGTATTTT.

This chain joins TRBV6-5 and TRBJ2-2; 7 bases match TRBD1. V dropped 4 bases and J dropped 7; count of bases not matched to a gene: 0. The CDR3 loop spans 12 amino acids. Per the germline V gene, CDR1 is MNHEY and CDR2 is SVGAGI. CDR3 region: CASSWTGGELFF. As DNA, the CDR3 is TGTGCCAGCAGTTGGACAGGCGGGGAGCTGTTTTTT.

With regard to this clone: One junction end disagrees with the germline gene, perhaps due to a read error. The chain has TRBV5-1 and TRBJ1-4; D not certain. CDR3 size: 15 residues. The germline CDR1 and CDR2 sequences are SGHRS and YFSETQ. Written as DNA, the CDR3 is TGCGCCAGCAGCTTGGGGGCAGGCCGGAATGAAAAACCGTTTTTT. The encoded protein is CASSLGAGRNEKPFF. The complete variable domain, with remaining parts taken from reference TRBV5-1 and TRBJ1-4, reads KAGVTQTPRYLIKTRGQQVTLSCSPISGHRSVSWYQQTPGQGLQFLFEYFSETQRNKGNFPGRFSGRQFSNSRSEMNVSTLELGDSALYLCASSLGAGRNEKPFFGSGTQLSVL.

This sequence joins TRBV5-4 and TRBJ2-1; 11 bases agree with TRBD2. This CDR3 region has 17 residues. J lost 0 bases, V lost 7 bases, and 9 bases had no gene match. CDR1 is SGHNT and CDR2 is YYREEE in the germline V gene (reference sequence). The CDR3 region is CASFSLAGGSSYNEQFF. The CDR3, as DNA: TGTGCCAGCTTCTCTCTAGCGGGGGGAAGCTCCTACAATGAGCAGTTCTTC.

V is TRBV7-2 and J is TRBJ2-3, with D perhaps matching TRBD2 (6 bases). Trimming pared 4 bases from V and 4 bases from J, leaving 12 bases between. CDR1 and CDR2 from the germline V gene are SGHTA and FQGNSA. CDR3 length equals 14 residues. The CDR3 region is CASSSTRTSDTQYF. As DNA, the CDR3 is TGTGCCAGCAGCTCGACTAGGACCTCAGATACGCAGTATTTT.

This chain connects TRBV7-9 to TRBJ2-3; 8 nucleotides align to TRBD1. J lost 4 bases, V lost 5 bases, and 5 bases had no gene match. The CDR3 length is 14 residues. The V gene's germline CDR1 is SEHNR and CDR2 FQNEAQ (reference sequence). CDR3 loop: CASSNRQGSDTQYF. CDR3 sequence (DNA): TGTGCCAGCAGCAACAGACAGGGGTCAGATACGCAGTATTTT.

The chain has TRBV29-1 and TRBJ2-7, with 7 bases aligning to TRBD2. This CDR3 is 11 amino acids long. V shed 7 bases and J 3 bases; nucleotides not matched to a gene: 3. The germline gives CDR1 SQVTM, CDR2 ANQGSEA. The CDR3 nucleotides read TGCAGCGCAAGGGAGGGCTACGAGCAGTACTTC. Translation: CSAREGYEQYF.

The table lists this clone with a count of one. The CDR3 DNA is TGTGCCAGCAGCTCGCTGGGTAGCGGCACAGATACGCAGTATTTT. This codes for CASSSLGSGTDTQYF. V and J are TRBV5-5 and TRBJ2-3; a weak D match, TRBD2 (5 bases). Germline V lookup: CDR1 SGHKS, CDR2 YYEKEE (reference sequence). The CDR3 totals 15 residues. V lost 3 bases, J lost 1 base, and 12 bases lay in between.

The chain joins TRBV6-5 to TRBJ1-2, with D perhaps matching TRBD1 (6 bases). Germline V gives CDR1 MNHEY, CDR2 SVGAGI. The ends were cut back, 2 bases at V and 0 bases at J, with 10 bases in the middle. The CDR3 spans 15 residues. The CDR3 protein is CASSYTGRANYGYTF. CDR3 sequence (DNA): TGTGCCAGCAGTTACACAGGGAGAGCTAACTATGGCTACACCTTC.

The CDR3 spells CASQNSGANVLTF. CDR3 bases: TGTGCCAGCCAAAACTCTGGGGCCAACGTCCTGACTTTC. The chain has TRBV6-5 and TRBJ2-6; D remains ambiguous. Germline V gives CDR1 MNHEY, CDR2 SVGAGI. The V end was cut by 8 bases, the J end by 0 bases, with 5 bases between. This CDR3 has 13 amino acids.

The CDR3 here is CASSDRGPPDTQYF. CDR3 DNA sequence: TGTGCCAGCAGCGACAGGGGGCCTCCAGATACGCAGTATTTT. The V gene is TRBV6-4, the J gene TRBJ2-3; 10 bases agree with TRBD1. The junction had 4 bases not matched to a gene; V was cut back by 6 bases and J by 4 bases. The CDR3 is 14 residues long. Per the germline V gene, CDR1 is MRHNA and CDR2 is SNTAGT.

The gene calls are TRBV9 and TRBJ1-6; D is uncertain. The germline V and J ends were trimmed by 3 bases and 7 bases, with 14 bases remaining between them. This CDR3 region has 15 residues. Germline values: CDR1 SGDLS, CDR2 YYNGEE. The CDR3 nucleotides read TGTGCCAGCAGCGCCCCCGGTCGCCCGAATTCACCCCTCCACTTT. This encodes CASSAPGRPNSPLHF.

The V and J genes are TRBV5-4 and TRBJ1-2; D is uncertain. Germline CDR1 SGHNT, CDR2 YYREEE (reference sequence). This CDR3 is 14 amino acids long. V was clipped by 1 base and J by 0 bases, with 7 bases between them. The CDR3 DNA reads TGTGCCAGCAGCTTGTATATAACTAACTATGGCTACACCTTC. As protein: CASSLYITNYGYTF. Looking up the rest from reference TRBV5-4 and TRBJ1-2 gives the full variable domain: ETGVTQSPTHLIKTRGQQVTLRCSSQSGHNTVSWYQQALGQGPQFIFQYYREEENGRGNFPPRFSGLQFPNYSSELNVNALELDDSALYLCASSLYITNYGYTFGSGTRLTVV.

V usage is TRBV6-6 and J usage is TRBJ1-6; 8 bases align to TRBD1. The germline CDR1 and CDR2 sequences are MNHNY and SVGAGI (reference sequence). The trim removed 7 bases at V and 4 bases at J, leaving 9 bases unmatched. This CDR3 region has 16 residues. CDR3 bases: TGTGCCAGCACCTTGGACAGGGTAGGATATAATTCACCCCTCCACTTT. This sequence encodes CASTLDRVGYNSPLHF.

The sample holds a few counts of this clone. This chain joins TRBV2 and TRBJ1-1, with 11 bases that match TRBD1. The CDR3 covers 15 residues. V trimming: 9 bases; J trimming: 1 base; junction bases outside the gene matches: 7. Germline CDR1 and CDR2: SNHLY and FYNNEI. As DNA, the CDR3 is TGTGCCAGAGAGGCCGGGACAGGGGGGAACACTGAAGCTTTCTTT. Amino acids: CAREAGTGGNTEAFF. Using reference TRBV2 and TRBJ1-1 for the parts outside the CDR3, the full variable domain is EPEVTQTPSHQVTQMGQEVILRCVPISNHLYFYWYRQILGQKVEFLVSFYNNEISEKSEIFDDQFSVERPDGSNFTLKIRSTKLEDSAMYFCAREAGTGGNTEAFFGQGTRLTVV.